Below, one T cell receptor beta chain is given with its context. The target antigen is unknown. The entry originates in a study of cytotoxic CD8 clonotypes in ibrutinib-treated CLL. The study, taken as a whole, reports: The study found clonality rose at ibrutinib response, then fell toward baseline at progression. The study found public clonotypes uncommon, contracting or stable on treatment.

Target depth was 1 in 200,000 to 1 in 1 million T cells, about 10x per clonotype. TCRdb's copy holds only in-frame clones and misses some; the assay was immunoSEQ multiplex PCR. The sample has 200,000 or so clones; around 75% are singletons. The CDR3 is made up of 15 amino acids. Trimming shortened V by 0 bases and J by 2 bases, and 11 bases separated the two germline ends. Germline V gives CDR1 SGDLS, CDR2 YYNGEE. The sequence was collected from a human donor with chronic lymphocytic leukemia. Material: PBMCs, obtained after 12 months of ibrutinib treatment. The gene calls are TRBV9 and TRBJ1-2; D not certain. This CDR3 reads CASSVASQANYGYTF. The CDR3 DNA is TGTGCCAGCAGCGTAGCGTCCCAGGCGAACTATGGCTACACCTTC.